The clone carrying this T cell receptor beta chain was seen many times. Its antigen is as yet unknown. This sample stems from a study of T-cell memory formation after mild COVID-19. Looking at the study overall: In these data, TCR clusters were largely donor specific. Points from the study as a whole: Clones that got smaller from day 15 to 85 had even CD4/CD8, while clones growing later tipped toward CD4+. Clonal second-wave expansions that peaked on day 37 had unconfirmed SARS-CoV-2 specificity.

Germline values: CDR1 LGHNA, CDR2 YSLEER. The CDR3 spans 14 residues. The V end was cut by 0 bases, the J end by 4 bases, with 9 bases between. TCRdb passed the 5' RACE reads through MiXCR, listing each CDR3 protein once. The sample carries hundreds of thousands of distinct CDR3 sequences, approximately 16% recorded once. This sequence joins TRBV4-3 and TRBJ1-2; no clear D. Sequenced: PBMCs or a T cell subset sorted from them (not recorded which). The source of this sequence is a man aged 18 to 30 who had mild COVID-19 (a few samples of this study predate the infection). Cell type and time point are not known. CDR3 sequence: CASSQDRLTYGYTF. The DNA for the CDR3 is TGCGCCAGCAGCCAAGATAGACTTACCTATGGCTACACCTTC.